These 11 T cell receptor beta chains were all obtained from the same sample, sequenced in a study of graft-versus-host responses after intestinal transplantation. The assay was immunoSEQ multiplex PCR, and TCRdb's table has in-frame clones only and misses some. This sample has 75,000 to 100,000 clones; more than 75% occur once, and the top ten carry more than 1.4%. Source: PBMCs, taken 255 days after intestinal transplant. The receptor set was obtained from a human patient who received an intestinal transplant, so some T cells may come from the graft donor.

This chain joins TRBV4-2 and TRBJ2-5; D remains ambiguous. This CDR3 spans 15 amino acids. Germline lookup yields CDR1 LGHNA and CDR2 YNFKEQ. V was pared by 5 bases and J by 0 bases, with 13 bases between. In DNA form, the CDR3 reads TGTGCCAGCAGCGCGTCGCCAGTCTACCAAGAGACCCAGTACTTC. The encoded protein is CASSASPVYQETQYF.

This rearrangement joins TRBV10-2 to TRBJ1-1; D not resolved. Trimming stripped 0 bases from V and 6 bases from J, with 8 bases between. The CDR3 spans 13 residues. The germline V gene encodes CDR1 WSHSY and CDR2 SAAADI. CDR3 nucleotide sequence: TGCGCCAGCAGTGAGTCCACCGGACCTGAAGCTTTCTTT. Protein product: CASSESTGPEAFF.

V is TRBV15 and J is TRBJ1-4; D call uncertain. Trimming took 0 bases from V and 7 from J, leaving 3 bases between them. Germline CDR1 reads LNHNV; CDR2 reads YYDKDF (reference sequence). CDR3 length equals 12 residues. The CDR3 coding sequence is TGTGCCACCAGCAGAGACGGTGAAAAACTGTTTTTT. Amino acids: CATSRDGEKLFF.

The chain combines TRBV29-1 with TRBJ1-5; no reliable D call. V dropped 4 bases and J dropped 2 bases, with 15 bases sitting between them. Germline values: CDR1 SQVTM, CDR2 ANQGSEA. The CDR3 is 15 amino acids. In DNA form, the CDR3 reads TGCAGCGTTGTCGAGGGAGGTTCAGGCAATCAGCCCCAGCATTTT. Amino acid sequence: CSVVEGGSGNQPQHF.

The V call is TRBV11-2, the J call TRBJ2-7; D is uncertain. The CDR3 has 12 residues. V was clipped by 3 bases and J by 0 bases, with 3 bases between them. Germline values: CDR1 SGHAT, CDR2 FQNNGV. Here the CDR3 DNA reads TGTGCCAGCAGCTTGGTCTCCTACGAGCAGTACTTC. Translation gives CASSLVSYEQYF.

This rearrangement joins TRBV4-1 to TRBJ2-5; a possible D gene is TRBD2 (5 bases). Germline V gives CDR1 MGHRA, CDR2 YSYEKL. Trimming took off 0 bases at V and 7 bases at J, with 12 bases between the two ends. The CDR3 consists of 14 residues. CDR3 nucleotides: TGCGCCAGCAGCCAAGAGAGCCTAGCAGGGACCCAGTACTTC. Protein product: CASSQESLAGTQYF.

This chain uses TRBV30 with TRBJ2-1; no firm D call. This CDR3 has 10 residues. The V and J ends lost 6 bases and 10 bases respectively, with 10 bases between them. Germline V CDR1 and CDR2: GTSNPN, SVGIG (reference sequence). The CDR3 reads CACLSGEQFF. The CDR3 DNA is TGTGCCTGCCTTAGTGGCGAGCAGTTCTTC.

The V call is TRBV30, the J call TRBJ1-1; 7 bases align to TRBD1. CDR3 length: 15 residues. Germline V gene sequence: CDR1 GTSNPN, CDR2 SVGIG (reference sequence). Losses at the gene ends were 4 bases for V and 0 bases for J; bases not matched to a gene: 8. DNA of the CDR3: TGTGCCTGGATCCGGGACAGAGGACTGAACACTGAAGCTTTCTTT. This codes for CAWIRDRGLNTEAFF.

The chain carries TRBV5-5 and TRBJ2-7; D is undetermined. The CDR3 totals 14 residues. Trimming pared 4 bases from V and 4 bases from J, leaving 15 bases between. In germline, CDR1 is SGHKS, CDR2 YYEKEE (reference sequence). CDR3 in amino acids: CASSLKVGRYEQYF. CDR3 sequence (DNA): TGTGCCAGCAGCCTTAAAGTTGGACGATACGAGCAGTACTTC. Based on the CDR3 plus reference TRBV5-5 and TRBJ2-7, the full variable domain is DAGVTQSPTHLIKTRGQQVTLRCSPISGHKSVSWYQQVLGQGPQFIFQYYEKEERGRGNFPDRFSARQFPNYSSELNVNALLLGDSALYLCASSLKVGRYEQYFGPGTRLTVT.

J is TRBJ2-5 and V is TRBV5-6, with D perhaps being TRBD1 or TRBD2 (5 bases each). Germline V gives CDR1 SGHDT, CDR2 YYEEEE. This CDR3 comprises 13 residues. Deletions cut 6 bases from V and 5 bases from J, with 14 bases between. This CDR3 is CASNNGTFETQYF. The CDR3 DNA sequence: TGTGCCAGCAACAATGGGACGTTTGAGACCCAGTACTTC.

The chain joins TRBV5-1 to TRBJ1-1; D gene unclear. This CDR3 has 13 amino acids. Germline V gives CDR1 SGHRS, CDR2 YFSETQ. Trimming shortened V by 4 bases and J by 1 base, and 8 bases separated the two germline ends. In DNA, the CDR3 is TGCGCCAGCAGCCCGTTAACGAACACTGAAGCTTTCTTT. Amino acid sequence: CASSPLTNTEAFF.